Sequencing of this T cell receptor beta chain was carried out in a study of tumor-infiltrating T cells and Merkel cell polyomavirus (TCRdb year 2017). With respect to the entire study: The study examined CD8+ T cells specific for the Merkel cell polyomavirus KLL epitope in Merkel cell carcinoma patients. Most of the whole-tumor samples were approximately 25-micron curls sectioned from formalin-fixed, paraffin-embedded tissue blocks. Across the study, one tumor sample was a frozen nodal tumor digest and one was a flash-frozen core biopsy of a metastasis. The therapies patients received were varied and non-standardized, including chemotherapy, radiation and immunotherapies. TRB sequencing covered KLL-tetramer-sorted cells from blood or tumor-infiltrating lymphocytes in 14 samples, plus 12 matched whole-tumor samples. Varying disease stages were represented at patient presentation, and patients were followed for a median of roughly 2.8 years (range 1.1 to 6.0 years). Findings and caveats that apply to the study as a whole: A significant MCC-specific survival advantage (P = 0.0051) was associated with a greater number of unique KLL-specific clonotypes in tumors (about 5-108 vs 0-3). The small sample size of the study (n = 12 patients) is a limitation. Significantly improved MCC-specific survival was associated with a higher intratumoral fraction of KLL-specific T cells (about 1.8-20% versus roughly 0-0.15%). Because the study covered only a single viral epitope, T cells targeting other Merkel cell polyomavirus epitopes were not captured. KLL-specific TRB repertoires proved diverse and largely private: among more than 350 unique sequences, only one clonotype was public, and a couple of patients shared that clonotype.

The germline V gene (reference sequence) yields MNHEY for CDR1 and SMNVEV for CDR2. V gives up 2 bases and J gives up 5 bases, and the segment between their germline ends measures 10 bases. Including cysteine and phenylalanine, the CDR3 has 14 amino acids. The CDR3 DNA has 42 bases and is translated from base 1. By immunohistochemistry, the tumors of all patients showed robust positive staining for Merkel cell polyomavirus Large T antigen. The study included fewer than 15 Merkel cell carcinoma patients whose blood and/or cultured TIL contained robust KLL-tetramer+ populations exceeding 0.04% of CD8+ T cells. All patients were Caucasian, with a median age of approximately 60 years and a range of 50 to 77 years. In the case of this clone: Its cognate antigen has yet to be identified. Base quality data are lacking; no much larger clone is found one base away.

The library was prepared using the immunoSEQ multiplex PCR assay. Adaptive Biotechnologies (Seattle, WA) carried out the genomic DNA extraction, TRB sequencing and normalization. The study's processing was this. Clonality was computed as one minus Shannon entropy of productive TRB sequences normalized by log2 of unique productive sequences. KLL-specific clonotypes in tumors were identified by matching TCRbeta CDR3 amino acid sequences to those from the tetramer-sorted sample of each patient. Entries here come from immuneACCESS through TCRdb and include only in-frame sequences with V and J called. Some clones fail to appear in such tables; in the studies checked, an unresolved V gene covers under half of the shortfall, and the cause of the remainder is unknown. That table supplies the V and J calls and clone size; D and trimming were determined from the DNA. The sample table records around 3,000 clones; 84% of these occur just once. Approximately 9% of the sample is held by the ten biggest clonotypes.

The rearrangement combines TRBV27 with TRBJ2-4; TRBD1 is a weak D gene call, 5 bases matching. The receptor comes from a man aged 50 or older with Merkel cell carcinoma. Input material: tumor tissue. The CDR3 loop reads CASSLRRQQNIQYF. The sequence in DNA is TGTGCCAGCAGTTTACGCCGACAGCAAAACATTCAGTACTTC.